What follows is one TCR beta chain and its context. The antigen is unknown. Researchers ran the PCR with 60 Vbeta and 13 Jbeta primers. The table came from immunoSEQ multiplex PCR; TCRdb's copy has only in-frame clones and leaves some out. Of about 190,000 clones listed, roughly 80% were seen once; the top ten hold approximately 1.5%. This CDR3 comprises 18 residues. J gave up 3 bases and V 3 bases, and 10 bases lay outside the gene matches. Germline values: CDR1 SGHAT, CDR2 FQNNGV. The sample comes from a study of cytomegalovirus exposure and HLA in healthy donors. Study results and caveats: Fewer than 20,000 TCR beta sequences were associated with HLA alleles at 0.05 false discovery rate in a later analysis. In terms of immune exposure information, only CMV serostatus was available.

Sequencing was carried out using PBMCs. The origin of this receptor is a woman aged 18-29 years in good health and CMV-seronegative. The rearrangement uses TRBV11-2 and TRBJ2-1; 11 bases line up with TRBD2. This CDR3 reads CASSFRPLAGGLYNEQFF. CDR3 coding DNA: TGTGCCAGCAGCTTCAGACCTTTAGCGGGAGGGCTCTACAATGAGCAGTTCTTC.